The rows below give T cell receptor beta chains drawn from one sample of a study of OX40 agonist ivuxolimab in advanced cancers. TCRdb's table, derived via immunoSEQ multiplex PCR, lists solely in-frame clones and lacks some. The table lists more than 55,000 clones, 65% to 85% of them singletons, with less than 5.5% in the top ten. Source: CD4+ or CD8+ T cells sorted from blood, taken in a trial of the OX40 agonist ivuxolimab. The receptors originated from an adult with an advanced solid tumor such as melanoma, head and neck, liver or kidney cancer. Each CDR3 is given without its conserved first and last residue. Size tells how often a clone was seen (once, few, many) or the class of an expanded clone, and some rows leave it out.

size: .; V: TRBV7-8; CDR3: ASSAQGVNSPLH
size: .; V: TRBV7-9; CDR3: ASAKNTEAF
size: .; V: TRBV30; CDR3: AWSGGSNQPQH
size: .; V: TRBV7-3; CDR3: ASSLGGPYYEQY
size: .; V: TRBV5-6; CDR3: ASSLGPRGNTEAF
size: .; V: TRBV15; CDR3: ATSREDRLSGNTIY
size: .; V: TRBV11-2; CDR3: ASSSSTGGETQY
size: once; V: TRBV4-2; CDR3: ASSQDTSGYYNEQF
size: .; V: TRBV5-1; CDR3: ASSLGPEEIINT
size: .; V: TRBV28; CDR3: ASSFAGAGTGELF
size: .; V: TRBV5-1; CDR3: ASSDPSSYNEQF
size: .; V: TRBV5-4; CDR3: ASSLGGAGGRETQY
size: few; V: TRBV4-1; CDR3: ASSQEAGQGGGRYNEQF
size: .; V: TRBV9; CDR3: ASSPGTKTYEQY
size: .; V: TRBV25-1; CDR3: ASSEFFTANTGELF
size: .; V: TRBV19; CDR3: ASSIRRNSYNEQF
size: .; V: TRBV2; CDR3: ASSKNHPSLDTQY
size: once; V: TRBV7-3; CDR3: ASSRGSGANVLT
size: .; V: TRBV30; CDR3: AWVQGGSYNEQF
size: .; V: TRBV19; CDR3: ASSIGRETQY
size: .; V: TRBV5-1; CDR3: ASSAGQDYGYT
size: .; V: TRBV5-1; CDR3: ASRVQGPTMNTEAF
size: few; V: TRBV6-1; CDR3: ASIPMGAETQY
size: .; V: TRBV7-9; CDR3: ASSLEPNEKLF
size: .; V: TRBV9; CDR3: ASSGATTNEKLF
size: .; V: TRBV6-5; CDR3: ASSSDSRDYGYT
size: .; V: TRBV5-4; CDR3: ASSSGSGRGSHGYT
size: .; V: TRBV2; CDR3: ASSQGVWQETQY
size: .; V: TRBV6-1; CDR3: ASSAAHYGTGNTIY
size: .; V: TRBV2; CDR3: ATARASATNEKLF
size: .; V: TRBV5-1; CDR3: ASSLAGGIYNEQF
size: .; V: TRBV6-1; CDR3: ASKGGRSYNSPLH
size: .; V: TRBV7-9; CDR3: ASSLDGLVGDTQY
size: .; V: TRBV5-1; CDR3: ASSLGQDYYEQY
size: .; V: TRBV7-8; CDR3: ASSLAFNAFKNIQY
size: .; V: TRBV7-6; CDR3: ASSWTDSGANVLT
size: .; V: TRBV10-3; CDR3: AISDVGRKGYEQY
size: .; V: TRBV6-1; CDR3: ASKIGSTDTQY
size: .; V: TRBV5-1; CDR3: ASSLAFGQVLGTEAF
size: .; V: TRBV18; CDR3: ASSPGGAASNEKLF
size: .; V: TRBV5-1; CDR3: ASSPQGVDYGYT
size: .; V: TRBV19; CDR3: ASSTLTGGGGYNEQF
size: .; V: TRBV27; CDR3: ASKYEGGSQF
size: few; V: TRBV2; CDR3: ASSEAETIYGF
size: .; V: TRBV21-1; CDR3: ASSKRGITDTQY
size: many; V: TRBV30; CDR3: AWYVEGGYGYT
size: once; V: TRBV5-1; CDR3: ASSPTGINTGELF
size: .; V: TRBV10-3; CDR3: AISVLAGEEETQY
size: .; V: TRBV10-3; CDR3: AISNQGTREANYGYT
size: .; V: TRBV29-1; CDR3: SVPTTGKPYEQY
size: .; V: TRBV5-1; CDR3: ASSMGLDTDTQY
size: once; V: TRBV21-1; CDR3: ASSPPDQKLYEQY
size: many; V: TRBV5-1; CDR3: ASRLLAGENYEQY
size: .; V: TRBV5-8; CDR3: ASSLTGTAQVKLF
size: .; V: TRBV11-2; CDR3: ASGLDPGDRSETQY
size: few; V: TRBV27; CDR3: ATGTYSNQPQH
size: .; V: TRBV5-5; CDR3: ASSLAPVEGYGYT
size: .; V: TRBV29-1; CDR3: SVVSGQGSVGTEAF
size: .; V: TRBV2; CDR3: ASSDQGTSGNTIY
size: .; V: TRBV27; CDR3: ASSFGGWLTGELF